The clone carrying this T cell receptor beta chain showed up just a few times. Unique molecular identifiers were present on the cDNA, which also gained a universal primer site by template switching. MiXCR, run by TCRdb on the 5' RACE reads, gives a single entry per CDR3 protein. There are 650,000 to 800,000 distinct CDR3 sequences in the sample; less than 10% occur only once, and 0.75% to 1% lies in the top ten. The source of the sample is a study of identical twins. Looked up from germline, CDR1 is MNHEY and CDR2 is SMNVEV (reference sequence). Trimming cost V 6 bases and J 1 base, with 7 bases left between them. The CDR3 has 13 residues. The same sample was also studied in work on yellow fever vaccine responses in identical twins.

The V call is TRBV27, the J call TRBJ1-5; no firm D call. The sequenced sample consisted of PBMCs. This clonotype originated in a woman under 30 in good health. CDR3 amino acids: CASSHLSNQPQHF. The CDR3 region has the DNA TGTGCCAGCAGCCATCTAAGCAATCAGCCCCAGCATTTT.